A selection of T cell receptor beta chains follows, all from one sample in a study of shared clonotypes between healthy human individuals. Method: immunoSEQ multiplex PCR; TCRdb's copy keeps in-frame clones and lacks some. The sample includes hundreds of thousands of clones, 90% to 95% seen only once; the top ten take approximately 0.12%. The sequencing sample was made of naive CD8+ T cells sorted from blood. These receptors were collected from a young woman in good health. CDR3s leave out the opening cysteine and the closing phenylalanine or tryptophan. The order of the fields is J gene, V gene, CDR3 protein.

j_call: TRBJ2-3; v_call: TRBV7-7; cdr3_aa: ASSPLGRGTDTQY
j_call: TRBJ2-2; v_call: TRBV28; cdr3_aa: ASSQTSGLANTGELF
j_call: TRBJ1-4; v_call: TRBV9; cdr3_aa: ASSVLGGIGEKLF
j_call: -; v_call: TRBV11-2; cdr3_aa: ASSFARDYEQY
j_call: TRBJ2-7; v_call: TRBV6-6; cdr3_aa: ASSWGGTYEQY
j_call: TRBJ2-3; v_call: TRBV5-5; cdr3_aa: ASSGQIYTDTQY
j_call: TRBJ2-1; v_call: TRBV5-6; cdr3_aa: ASSLGTSSYNEQF
j_call: TRBJ2-5; v_call: TRBV30; cdr3_aa: AWSGGSGRETQY
j_call: TRBJ1-2; v_call: TRBV28; cdr3_aa: ASSLMGRGYT
j_call: TRBJ2-7; v_call: TRBV4-1; cdr3_aa: ASSQVEDIGQY
j_call: TRBJ2-1; v_call: TRBV28; cdr3_aa: ASRTSGNNEQF
j_call: TRBJ1-5; v_call: TRBV27; cdr3_aa: ASSLWGGDQPQH
j_call: TRBJ2-5; v_call: TRBV27; cdr3_aa: ASSPGTSGSRETQY
j_call: TRBJ2-7; v_call: TRBV15; cdr3_aa: ATSAEQY
j_call: TRBJ2-2; v_call: TRBV28; cdr3_aa: ASSLGRGRTGELF
j_call: TRBJ2-5; v_call: TRBV6-5; cdr3_aa: ASSPSHTLGETQY
j_call: TRBJ2-1; v_call: TRBV19; cdr3_aa: ASSMDDNSYNEQF
j_call: TRBJ1-4; v_call: TRBV7-9; cdr3_aa: ASSLEPREKLF
j_call: TRBJ2-1; v_call: TRBV27; cdr3_aa: ASSFSPGNEQF
j_call: TRBJ1-1; v_call: TRBV27; cdr3_aa: ASGFGTGVTEAF